Below, 31 T cell receptor beta chains from the same sample are listed, as sequenced in a study of HIV-infected patients and healthy controls. cDNA was made from about 480 ng RNA using alpha and beta constant primers. Each of the alpha and beta chains got its own library through chain-specific third strand synthesis with indices. TCRdb re-called the 5' RACE reads with MiXCR, one entry per CDR3 protein. This sample yields about 14,000 distinct CDR3 sequences, of which approximately 12% are seen a single time; roughly 39% belongs to the top ten. Antiretroviral therapy had run roughly three months, about 14 weeks, before follow-up blood collection. All unsorted peripheral T cells were captured because whole blood was used without fractionation. Here the sequenced sample was blood, taken during antiretroviral therapy. The origin of the receptors is an adult with HIV infection. The donor label of this sample is uncertain.

This clonotype showed up many times. The gene calls are TRBV20-1 and TRBJ2-1, with no clear D. Trimming shortened V by 0 bases and J by 6 bases, and 12 bases separated the two germline ends. Germline lookup yields CDR1 DFQATT and CDR2 SNEGSKA (reference sequence). The CDR3 sequence is 14 residues long. The CDR3 here is CSARDLARGNEQFF. CDR3 in DNA: TGCAGTGCTAGAGATTTAGCTCGTGGCAATGAGCAGTTCTTC.

This clonotype came up many times. V usage is TRBV5-1 and J usage is TRBJ2-3, with TRBD2 matching over 8 bases. J lost 5 bases, V lost 3 bases, and 8 bases had no gene match. Per the germline V gene, CDR1 is SGHRS and CDR2 is YFSETQ. The CDR3 length is 15 residues. CDR3 protein: CASSSQSGRIDTQYF. CDR3 DNA: TGCGCCAGCAGCTCACAAAGCGGGAGAATAGATACGCAGTATTTT.

The DNA of the CDR3 is TGTGCCAGCAGTTTGTCAGGGGTAGCGTCCTATAATTCACCCCTCCACTTT. This encodes CASSLSGVASYNSPLHF. The chain couples TRBV12-3 or TRBV12-4 to TRBJ1-6; tentative D call: TRBD1 (6 bases). V lost 3 bases, J lost 1 base, and 13 bases lay in between. The CDR3 length is 17 residues.

This clonotype was counted ten times or more. This chain links TRBV6-5 with TRBJ2-7; 13 bases fit TRBD2. The germline CDR1 and CDR2 sequences are MNHEY and SVGAGI. V dropped 10 bases and J dropped 3; count of bases not matched to a gene: 3. This CDR3 is 13 amino acids long. The chain's CDR3 is CATRLAGGYEQYF. For the CDR3, the DNA is TGTGCCACCAGACTAGCGGGGGGCTACGAGCAGTACTTC.

This clonotype was counted ten times or more. The CDR3, as DNA: TGTGCCAGCAGCATGGGACAGGGGGCCTACGAGCAGTACTTC. It specifies CASSMGQGAYEQYF. The chain links TRBV11-2 to TRBJ2-7, with TRBD1 matching 11 bases. V lost 5 bases and J lost 2; bases outside the gene matches: 2. CDR1 is SGHAT and CDR2 is FQNNGV in the germline V gene. There are 14 residues in the CDR3.

This clonotype was seen ten or more times. The CDR3 here is CASRVSEYQETQYF. The CDR3 coding sequence is TGTGCCAGCAGGGTATCTGAATACCAAGAGACCCAGTACTTC. The rearrangement uses TRBV28 and TRBJ2-5, with unresolved D. Germline values: CDR1 MDHEN, CDR2 SYDVKM. Trimming took off 6 bases at V and 0 bases at J, with 11 bases between the two ends. This CDR3 has 14 amino acids. Using reference TRBV28 and TRBJ2-5 for the parts outside the CDR3, the full variable domain is DVKVTQSSRYLVKRTGEKVFLECVQDMDHENMFWYRQDPGLGLRLIYFSYDVKMKEKGDIPEGYSVSREKKERFSLILESASTNQTSMYLCASRVSEYQETQYFGPGTRLLVL.

This clonotype occurred many times. J is TRBJ1-1 and V is TRBV30; the D is unclear. Trimming cost V 5 bases and J 3 bases, with 16 bases left between them. The CDR3 contains 14 residues. Germline V gene lookup returns CDR1 GTSNPN and CDR2 SVGIG (reference sequence). The CDR3 here is CAWARGQEDTEAFF. CDR3 bases: TGTGCCTGGGCCCGGGGTCAGGAGGACACTGAAGCTTTCTTT.

Ten or more counts support this clonotype. The chain has TRBV18 and TRBJ1-2, with a possible D match to TRBD1 (6 bases). The CDR3 contains 17 residues. The germline V gene encodes CDR1 KGHSH and CDR2 LQKENI. Deletions cut 3 bases from V and 7 bases from J, with 24 bases between. CDR3 in amino acids: CASSPQPGHLGAGGYTF. CDR3 nucleotide sequence: TGTGCCAGCTCACCCCAGCCGGGACACCTTGGAGCCGGTGGCTACACCTTC.

In this sample, this clonotype turned up many times. The chain links TRBV5-1 to TRBJ2-5, with a weak D call TRBD1 (6 bases). V lost 3 bases and J lost 2, with 17 bases in between. The CDR3 has 16 amino acids. The germline V gene has CDR1 SGHRS and CDR2 YFSETQ. In nucleotides, the CDR3 is TGCGCCAGCAGCTGGGGGACAACCGGGGATCAAGAGACCCAGTACTTC. Its protein product is CASSWGTTGDQETQYF.

This clonotype was detected ten times or more. In DNA form, the CDR3 reads TGTGCCAGCAGTGAAAATAGACTAGGGTCACAGTCTCAAGAGACCCAGTACTTC. Translated: CASSENRLGSQSQETQYF. The rearrangement uses TRBV6-1 and TRBJ2-5, with D possibly matching TRBD2 (6 bases). The CDR3 runs to 18 residues. Trimming cost V 2 bases and J 2 bases, with 21 bases left between them. Per the germline V gene, CDR1 is MNHNS and CDR2 is SASEGT.

This clonotype was counted many times. The chain links TRBV20-1 to TRBJ2-5; D is ambiguous. The CDR3 loop spans 12 amino acids. V shed 3 bases and J shed 2 bases, with 7 bases lying between them. Germline CDR1 and CDR2: DFQATT and SNEGSKA (reference sequence). CDR3 DNA sequence: TGCAGTGCTAGCTACTATCAAGAGACCCAGTACTTC. It codes for CSASYYQETQYF.

This clonotype was recorded many times. The CDR3 region is CASSELSPGLAGFYEQYF. The CDR3, as DNA: TGTGCCAGCAGTGAATTGTCGCCGGGACTAGCGGGATTCTACGAGCAGTACTTC. The chain uses TRBV25-1 and TRBJ2-7; 13 nucleotides line up with TRBD2. Looked up from germline, CDR1 is MGHDK and CDR2 is SYGVNS. This CDR3 has 18 amino acids. V lost 1 base, J lost 3 bases, and 9 bases stayed unmatched.

This clonotype was observed many times. The genes are TRBV3-1 and TRBJ2-1; D call uncertain. From germline, CDR1 is LGHDT and CDR2 YNNKEL (reference sequence). The length of the CDR3 is 14 residues. Trimming shortened V by 3 bases and J by 6 bases, and 12 bases separated the two germline ends. CDR3 bases: TGTGCCAGCAGCCAGGGTCTTTACGGCAATGAGCAGTTCTTC. Translated, it gives CASSQGLYGNEQFF.

Within the sample, this clonotype is medium-sized. The chain links TRBV5-1 to TRBJ2-1, with D perhaps matching TRBD2 (7 bases). Germline CDR1 SGHRS, CDR2 YFSETQ. Trimming removed 1 base at V and 10 bases at J, with 12 bases between. The CDR3 runs to 13 residues. The CDR3 region has the DNA TGCGCCAGCAGCTTGTTCGGGGGGCCAGAGCAGTTCTTC. Translated, it gives CASSLFGGPEQFF.

The sample holds many counts of this clonotype. The chain employs TRBV5-1 and TRBJ1-6, with D hard to call. Trimming took 0 bases from V and 8 from J, leaving 30 bases between them. The CDR3 spans 21 residues. Germline V gene data show CDR1 as SGHRS and CDR2 as YFSETQ. The CDR3 reads CASSLGAEGDLLGADDSPLHF. CDR3 DNA sequence: TGCGCCAGCAGCTTGGGGGCCGAGGGCGACCTTTTGGGAGCGGACGATTCACCCCTCCACTTT.

In nucleotides, the CDR3 is TGTGCCAGCAGGATCGGAGAGACCCAGTACTTC. As protein: CASRIGETQYF. This chain links TRBV28 with TRBJ2-5; D is unclear. The CDR3 covers 11 residues. The germline V gene encodes CDR1 MDHEN and CDR2 SYDVKM. V gave up 6 bases and J gave up 4 bases, with 6 bases separating them.

This clonotype was found many times. The rearrangement uses TRBV7-9 and TRBJ1-2; 7 bases line up with TRBD1. This CDR3 has 17 residues. With 5 bases clipped from V and 0 bases from J, the junction kept 12 bases outside the gene matches. Germline CDR1 and CDR2: SEHNR and FQNEAQ (reference sequence). The CDR3 loop reads CASSQRQGHLTNYGYTF. The CDR3, as DNA: TGTGCCAGCAGCCAGAGACAGGGACACCTTACTAACTATGGCTACACCTTC.

This clonotype was seen ten or more times. The gene calls are TRBV7-2 and TRBJ2-3; 7 bases align to TRBD2. The length of the CDR3 is 14 residues. CDR1 and CDR2 (germline): SGHTA, FQGNSA. Trimming cost V 4 bases and J 4 bases; bases outside gene matches: 5. The CDR3 protein is CASSWGGAADTQYF. In nucleotides, the CDR3 is TGTGCCAGCAGCTGGGGGGGAGCGGCAGATACGCAGTATTTT.

This clonotype occurred a few times. This chain connects TRBV4-1 to TRBJ1-4; unclear D gene. Trimming removed 1 base at V and 5 bases at J, with 8 bases between. The germline V gene has CDR1 MGHRA and CDR2 YSYEKL. This CDR3 comprises 14 residues. This CDR3 reads CASSQGGENEKLFF. The CDR3 DNA is TGCGCCAGCAGCCAAGGAGGTGAGAATGAAAAACTGTTTTTT.

This clonotype was recorded many times. The V gene is TRBV20-1, the J gene TRBJ2-3; D call uncertain. Trimming took off 4 bases at V and 2 bases at J, with 4 bases between the two ends. Per the germline V gene, CDR1 is DFQATT and CDR2 is SNEGSKA (reference sequence). The CDR3 extends over 11 amino acids. The CDR3 loop reads CSATLTDTQYF. As DNA, the CDR3 is TGCAGTGCTACGCTCACAGATACGCAGTATTTT.

On this clonotype: A much larger clone sits a single nucleotide away, making a read error possible. This chain connects TRBV7-6 to TRBJ2-2, with D perhaps TRBD2 (5 bases). The germline gives CDR1 SGHVS, CDR2 FNYEAQ. V was trimmed by 1 base and J by 1 base, leaving 10 bases between them. The CDR3 is made up of 16 amino acids. CDR3 nucleotide sequence: TGTGCCAGCAGCTTAGATATCGGGGAGAACACCGGGGAGCTGTTTTTT. This encodes CASSLDIGENTGELFF.

This clonotype was seen at least ten times. V usage is TRBV6-5 and J usage is TRBJ2-6; the D gene is possibly TRBD1 (7 bases). V shed 2 bases and J shed 1 base, with 21 bases lying between them. This CDR3 region has 20 residues. Germline V gives CDR1 MNHEY, CDR2 SVGAGI. In nucleotides, the CDR3 is TGTGCCAGCAGTTACACGCCGACAGGGACTGGTACGTCTGGGGCCAACGTCCTGACTTTC. It translates to CASSYTPTGTGTSGANVLTF.

By frequency in the sample, this clonotype is medium-sized. The CDR3 region is CASSYSQGARDTEAFF. The CDR3 region has the DNA TGTGCCAGCAGTTACTCCCAGGGGGCAAGGGACACTGAAGCTTTCTTT. The V and J genes are TRBV6-5 and TRBJ1-1; TRBD1 matches at 8 bases. Per germline, CDR1 MNHEY and CDR2 SVGAGI. Trimming at V came to 0 bases and at J to 3 bases, leaving 6 bases not matched to a gene. The CDR3 contains 16 residues.

This clonotype was observed a few times. The rearrangement links TRBV28 to TRBJ2-2; D perhaps matches TRBD2 (5 bases). CDR3 length equals 17 residues. Germline V gives CDR1 MDHEN, CDR2 SYDVKM. V shed 6 bases and J shed 3 bases, with 20 bases lying between them. DNA of the CDR3: TGTGCCAGCAGCCCCCTCCTCACTAGGCCCCACACCGGGGAGCTGTTTTTT. It encodes CASSPLLTRPHTGELFF.

As concerns this clonotype: Because the CDR3 is missing its conserved closing phenylalanine or tryptophan, this is likely a read error. The rearrangement joins TRBV29-1 to TRBJ2-4; D possibly corresponds to TRBD1 (6 bases). CDR3 length equals 13 residues. The ends were cut back, 2 bases at V and 7 bases at J, with 12 bases in the middle. Germline CDR1 is SQVTM and CDR2 is ANQGSEA. CDR3 loop: CSVEYQGHNIQYL. The CDR3 DNA reads as TGCAGCGTTGAATACCAGGGACACAACATTCAGTACTTA.

There are a few counts of this clonotype. The CDR3 protein is CASSPRTDRQETQYF. CDR3 DNA: TGTGCCAGCAGCCCGAGAACCGACAGACAAGAGACCCAGTACTTC. V usage is TRBV3-1 and J usage is TRBJ2-5; D possibly corresponds to TRBD1 (5 bases). CDR3 size: 15 residues. V lost 4 bases and J lost 2, with 14 bases in between. The germline V gene encodes CDR1 LGHDT and CDR2 YNNKEL (reference sequence).

This clonotype was counted between two and nine times. This chain links TRBV19 with TRBJ2-7; no clear D. Germline V CDR1 and CDR2: LNHDA, SQIVND (reference sequence). The CDR3 has 14 residues. The germline V and J ends were trimmed by 5 bases and 3 bases, with 14 bases remaining between them. In DNA, the CDR3 is TGTGCCAGTAGTTCCAGATCGAAGGACTACGAGCAGTACTTC. Its translation: CASSSRSKDYEQYF.

This clonotype was recorded many times. J is TRBJ2-5 and V is TRBV10-3; a weak D match, TRBD2 (6 bases). The germline V and J ends were trimmed by 6 bases and 0 bases, with 17 bases remaining between them. This CDR3 comprises 16 residues. The germline V gene has CDR1 ENHRY and CDR2 SYGVKD. The CDR3, as DNA: TGTGCCATCAGCGGAGCCGGGACTCCCCACCAAGAGACCCAGTACTTC. Encoded protein: CAISGAGTPHQETQYF.

The table lists this clonotype with many counts. The gene calls are TRBV12-3 or TRBV12-4 and TRBJ2-1; the match to TRBD1 covers 7 bases. The trim removed 5 bases at V and 8 bases at J, leaving 6 bases unmatched. This CDR3 spans 13 amino acids. The DNA for the CDR3 is TGTGCCAGCAGTCACGACAGGGATGATGAGCAGTTCTTC. This codes for CASSHDRDDEQFF.

This clonotype was detected only a few times. CDR3 amino acids: CASSYSPSGATDTQYF. The CDR3 DNA is TGTGCCAGCAGTTACTCGCCTAGCGGGGCCACAGATACGCAGTATTTT. The chain employs TRBV6-5 and TRBJ2-3; 9 bases are a match to TRBD2. Germline assignment: CDR1 MNHEY and CDR2 SVGAGI. Trimming cost V 0 bases and J 2 bases; bases outside gene matches: 3. This CDR3 region has 16 residues.

This clonotype was detected many times. The rearrangement joins TRBV3-1 to TRBJ2-2, with D possibly being TRBD2 (5 bases). From germline, CDR1 is LGHDT and CDR2 YNNKEL (reference sequence). The V end lost 1 base, the J end lost 0 bases, and 6 bases lay between the germline ends. The CDR3 is made up of 15 amino acids. Written as DNA, the CDR3 is TGTGCCAGCAGCCAAGGTAGCGCGAACACCGGGGAGCTGTTTTTT. Translating gives CASSQGSANTGELFF.